This T cell receptor beta chain was captured in a study of T cells in Graves' hyperthyroidism and ophthalmopathy. Findings and caveats of the study: The model's output predicted ophthalmopathy at a median of around 7 months prior to onset. Within blood appeared most thyroid clonotypes that had expanded above 0.001.

In its sample, this clonotype was seen a few times. No antigen is known for it. This may arise from a read error, as a much more abundant clone is one base away. Amplification yielded TCR beta CDR3 regions, with RNA transcripts as the source. The HTBI primer set drove a first-round RT-PCR of the TCR CDR3. TCRdb passed the multiplex PCR reads through MiXCR, listing each CDR3 protein once. The sample has more than 500,000 distinct CDR3 sequences; about 14% are singletons. The V end lost 6 bases, the J end lost 4 bases, and 15 bases lay between the germline ends. This CDR3 comprises 14 residues. From germline, CDR1 is MDHEN and CDR2 SYDVKM.

The chain is built from TRBV28 and TRBJ1-2, with no clear D. Input material: blood. This TCR derives from a woman aged 40 to 50 with Graves' hyperthyroidism. CDR3 sequence: CASSSGRKPYGYTF. CDR3 coding DNA: TGTGCCAGCAGCTCGGGCAGGAAACCCTATGGCTACACCTTC.